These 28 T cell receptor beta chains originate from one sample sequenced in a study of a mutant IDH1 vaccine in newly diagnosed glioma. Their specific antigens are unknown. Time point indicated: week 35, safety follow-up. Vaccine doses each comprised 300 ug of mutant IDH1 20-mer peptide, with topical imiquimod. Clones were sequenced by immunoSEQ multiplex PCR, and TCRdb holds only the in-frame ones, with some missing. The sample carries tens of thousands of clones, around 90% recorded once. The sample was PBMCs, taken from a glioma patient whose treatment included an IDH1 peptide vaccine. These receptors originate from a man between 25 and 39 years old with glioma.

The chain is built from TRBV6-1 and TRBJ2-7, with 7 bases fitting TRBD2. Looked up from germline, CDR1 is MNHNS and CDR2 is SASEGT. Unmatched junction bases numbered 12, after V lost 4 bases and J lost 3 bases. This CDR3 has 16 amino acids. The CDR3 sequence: CASSGQPSGRGYEQYF. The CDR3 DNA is TGTGCCAGCAGTGGCCAGCCTAGCGGAAGGGGCTACGAGCAGTACTTC.

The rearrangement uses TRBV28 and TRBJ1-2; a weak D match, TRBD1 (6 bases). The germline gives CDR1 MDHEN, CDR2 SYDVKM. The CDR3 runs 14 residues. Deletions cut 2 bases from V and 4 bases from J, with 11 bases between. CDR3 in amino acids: CASSLGGQGYGYTF. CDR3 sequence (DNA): TGTGCCAGCAGTTTAGGGGGCCAGGGCTATGGCTACACCTTC.

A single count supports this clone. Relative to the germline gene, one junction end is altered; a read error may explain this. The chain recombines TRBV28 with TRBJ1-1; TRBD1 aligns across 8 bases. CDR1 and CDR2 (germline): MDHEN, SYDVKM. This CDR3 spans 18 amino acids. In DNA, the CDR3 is TGTGCCAGCATGAATGATTTCGGGTGGACAGGGTTGAACTCTGAAGCTTTCTTT. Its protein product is CASMNDFGWTGLNSEAFF. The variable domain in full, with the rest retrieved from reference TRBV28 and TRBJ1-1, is DVKVTQSSRYLVKRTGEKVFLECVQDMDHENMFWYRQDPGLGLRLIYFSYDVKMKEKGDIPEGYSVSREKKERFSLILESASTNQTSMYLCASMNDFGWTGLNSEAFFGQGTRLTVV.

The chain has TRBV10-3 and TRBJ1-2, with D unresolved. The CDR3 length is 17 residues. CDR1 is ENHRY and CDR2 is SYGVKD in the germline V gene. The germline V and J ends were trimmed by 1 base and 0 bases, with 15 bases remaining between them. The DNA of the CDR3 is TGTGCCATCAGTGAGTACTTGGACCTAAGAGCTAACTATGGCTACACCTTC. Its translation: CAISEYLDLRANYGYTF.

The CDR3 DNA is TGTGCCAGCACATGGGCTCTGGAGACCCAGTACTTC. Protein: CASTWALETQYF. The V and J genes are TRBV2 and TRBJ2-5; D is undetermined. This CDR3 comprises 12 residues. Trimming stripped 7 bases from V and 5 bases from J, with 11 bases between. The germline V gene has CDR1 SNHLY and CDR2 FYNNEI.

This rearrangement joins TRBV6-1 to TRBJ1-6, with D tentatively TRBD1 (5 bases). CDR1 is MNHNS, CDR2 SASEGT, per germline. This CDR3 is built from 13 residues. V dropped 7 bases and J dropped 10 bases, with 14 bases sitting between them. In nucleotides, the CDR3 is TGTGCCAGCACGCAGGGAGGAGGATCACCCCTCCACTTT. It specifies CASTQGGGSPLHF.

The CDR3 region is CASSLGRAVRSEQYF. As DNA, the CDR3 is TGTGCCAGCAGCTTAGGACGGGCGGTACGTTCCGAGCAGTACTTC. The chain has TRBV13 and TRBJ2-7; D uncertain. The V gene lost 0 bases and the J gene lost 6 bases, with 15 bases spanning the gap. The germline gives CDR1 PRHDT, CDR2 FYEKMQ (reference sequence). The CDR3 is 15 residues long.

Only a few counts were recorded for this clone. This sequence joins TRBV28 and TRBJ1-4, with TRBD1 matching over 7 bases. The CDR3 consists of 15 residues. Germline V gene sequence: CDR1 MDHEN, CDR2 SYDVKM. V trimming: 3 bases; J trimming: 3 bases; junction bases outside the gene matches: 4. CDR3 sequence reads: CASSFHRGANEKLFF. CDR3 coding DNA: TGTGCCAGCAGTTTCCACAGGGGAGCTAATGAAAAACTGTTTTTT. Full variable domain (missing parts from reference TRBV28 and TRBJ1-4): DVKVTQSSRYLVKRTGEKVFLECVQDMDHENMFWYRQDPGLGLRLIYFSYDVKMKEKGDIPEGYSVSREKKERFSLILESASTNQTSMYLCASSFHRGANEKLFFGSGTQLSVL.

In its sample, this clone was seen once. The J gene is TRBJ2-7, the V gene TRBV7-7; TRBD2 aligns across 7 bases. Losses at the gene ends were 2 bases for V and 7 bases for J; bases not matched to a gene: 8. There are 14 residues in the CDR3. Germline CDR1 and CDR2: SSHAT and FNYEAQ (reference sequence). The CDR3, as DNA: TGTGCCAGCAGCTTATCGTCTAGCGGAGGGGAGCAGTACTTC. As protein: CASSLSSSGGEQYF.

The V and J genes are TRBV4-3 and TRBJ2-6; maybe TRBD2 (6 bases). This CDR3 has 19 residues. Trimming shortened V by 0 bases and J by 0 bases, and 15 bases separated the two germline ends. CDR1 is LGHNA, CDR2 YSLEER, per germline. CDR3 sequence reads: CASSQDYLAGGSGANVLTF. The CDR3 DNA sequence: TGCGCCAGCAGCCAAGATTATTTGGCCGGGGGCTCTGGGGCCAACGTCCTGACTTTC.

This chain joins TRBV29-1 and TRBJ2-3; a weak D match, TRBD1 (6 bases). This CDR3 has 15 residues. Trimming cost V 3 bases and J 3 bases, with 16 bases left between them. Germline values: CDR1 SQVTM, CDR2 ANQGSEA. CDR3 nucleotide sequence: TGCAGCGTTGAGGCAGGGGCCATCCTAACAGATACGCAGTATTTT. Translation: CSVEAGAILTDTQYF.

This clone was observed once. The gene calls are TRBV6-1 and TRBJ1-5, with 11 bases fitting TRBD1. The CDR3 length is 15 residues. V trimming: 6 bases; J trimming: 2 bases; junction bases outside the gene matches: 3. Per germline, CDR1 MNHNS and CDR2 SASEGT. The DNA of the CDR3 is TGTGCCAGCAGGGGGACAGGGGGTCGCAATCAGCCCCAGCATTTT. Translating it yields CASRGTGGRNQPQHF.

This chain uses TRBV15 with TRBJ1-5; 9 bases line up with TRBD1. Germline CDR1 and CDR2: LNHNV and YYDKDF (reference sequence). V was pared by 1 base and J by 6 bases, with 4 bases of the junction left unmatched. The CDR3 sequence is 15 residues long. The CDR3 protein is CATSRGQGVGQPQHF. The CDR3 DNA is TGTGCCACCAGCAGAGGACAGGGGGTGGGTCAGCCCCAGCATTTT.

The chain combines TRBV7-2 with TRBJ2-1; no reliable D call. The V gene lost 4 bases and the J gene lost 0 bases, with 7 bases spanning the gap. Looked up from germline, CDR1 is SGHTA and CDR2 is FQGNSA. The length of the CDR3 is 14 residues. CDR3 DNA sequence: TGTGCCAGCAGCTGGCGGAGCTCCTACAATGAGCAGTTCTTC. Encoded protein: CASSWRSSYNEQFF.

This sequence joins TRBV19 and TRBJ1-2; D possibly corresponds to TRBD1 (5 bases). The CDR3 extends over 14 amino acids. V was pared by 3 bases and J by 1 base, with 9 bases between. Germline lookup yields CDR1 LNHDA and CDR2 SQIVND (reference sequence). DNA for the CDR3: TGTGCCAGTAGTATCGGGGGAAGTAACTATGGCTACACCTTC. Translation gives CASSIGGSNYGYTF.

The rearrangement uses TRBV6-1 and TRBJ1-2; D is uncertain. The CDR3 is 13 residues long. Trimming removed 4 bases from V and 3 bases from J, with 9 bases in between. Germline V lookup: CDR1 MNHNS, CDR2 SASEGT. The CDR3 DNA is TGTGCCAGCAGTGTGGATAGGGACTATGGCTACACCTTC. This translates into CASSVDRDYGYTF.

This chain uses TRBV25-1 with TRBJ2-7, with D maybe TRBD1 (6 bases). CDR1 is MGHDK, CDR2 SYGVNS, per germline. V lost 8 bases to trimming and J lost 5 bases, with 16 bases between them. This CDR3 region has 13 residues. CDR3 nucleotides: TGTGCCAGCGGCAATCAGGGGCTCGACGAGCAGTACTTC. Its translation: CASGNQGLDEQYF.

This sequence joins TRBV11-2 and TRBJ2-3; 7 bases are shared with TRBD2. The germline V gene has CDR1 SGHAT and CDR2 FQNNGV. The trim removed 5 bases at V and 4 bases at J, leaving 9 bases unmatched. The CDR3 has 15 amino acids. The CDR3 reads CASSLWGLAADTQYF. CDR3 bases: TGTGCCAGCAGCCTATGGGGCCTAGCGGCAGATACGCAGTATTTT.

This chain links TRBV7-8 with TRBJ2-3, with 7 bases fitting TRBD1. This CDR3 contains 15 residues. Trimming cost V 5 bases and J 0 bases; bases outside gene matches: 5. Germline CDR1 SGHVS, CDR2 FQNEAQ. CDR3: CASSPRTGSTDTQYF. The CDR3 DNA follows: TGTGCCAGCAGCCCACGGACAGGTAGCACAGATACGCAGTATTTT.

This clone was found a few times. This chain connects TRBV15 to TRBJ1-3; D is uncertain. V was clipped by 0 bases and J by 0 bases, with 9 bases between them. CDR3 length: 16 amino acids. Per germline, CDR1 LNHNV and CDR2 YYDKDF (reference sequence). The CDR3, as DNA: TGTGCCACCAGCAGAGATAGGACCTTCTCTGGAAACACCATATATTTT. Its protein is CATSRDRTFSGNTIYF.

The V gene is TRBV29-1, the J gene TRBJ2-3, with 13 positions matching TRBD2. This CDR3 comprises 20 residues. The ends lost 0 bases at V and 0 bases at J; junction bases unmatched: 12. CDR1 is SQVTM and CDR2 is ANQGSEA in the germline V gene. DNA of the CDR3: TGCAGCGTTGAAGATTGGGTGGGGACTAGCGGGGCCATTAGCACAGATACGCAGTATTTT. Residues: CSVEDWVGTSGAISTDTQYF.

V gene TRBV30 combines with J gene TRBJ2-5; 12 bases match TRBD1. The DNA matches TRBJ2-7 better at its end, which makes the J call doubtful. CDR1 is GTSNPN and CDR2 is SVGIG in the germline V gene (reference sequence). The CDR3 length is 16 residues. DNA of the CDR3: TGTGCCTCCCGGGACAGGGGGCGCGGGGCGCAATACGAGCAGTACTTC. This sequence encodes CASRDRGRGAQYEQYF.

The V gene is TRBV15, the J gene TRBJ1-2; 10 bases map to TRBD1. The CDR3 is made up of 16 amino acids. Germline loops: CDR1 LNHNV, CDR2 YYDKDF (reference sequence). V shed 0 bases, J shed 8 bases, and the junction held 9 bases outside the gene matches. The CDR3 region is CATSRDSQDRGHGYTF. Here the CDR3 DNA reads TGTGCCACCAGCAGAGATTCCCAAGACAGGGGGCACGGCTACACCTTC. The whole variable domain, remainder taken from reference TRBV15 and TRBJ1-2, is DAMVIQNPRYQVTQFGKPVTLSCSQTLNHNVMYWYQQKSSQAPKLLFHYYDKDFNNEADTPDNFQSRRPNTSFCFLDIRSPGLGDTAMYLCATSRDSQDRGHGYTFGSGTRLTVV.

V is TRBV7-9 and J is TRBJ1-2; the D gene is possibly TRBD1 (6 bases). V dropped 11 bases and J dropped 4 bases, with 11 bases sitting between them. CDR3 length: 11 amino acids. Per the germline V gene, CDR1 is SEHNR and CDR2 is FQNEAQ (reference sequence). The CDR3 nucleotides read TGTGCCTCGTCGACAGGCTATGGCTACACCTTC. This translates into CASSTGYGYTF.

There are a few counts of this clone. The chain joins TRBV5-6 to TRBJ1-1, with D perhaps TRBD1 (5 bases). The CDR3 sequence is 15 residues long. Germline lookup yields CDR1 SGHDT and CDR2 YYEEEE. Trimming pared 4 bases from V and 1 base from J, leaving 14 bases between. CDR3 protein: CASSLQGAGNTEAFF. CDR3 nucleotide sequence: TGTGCCAGCAGCCTCCAGGGTGCAGGGAACACTGAAGCTTTCTTT.

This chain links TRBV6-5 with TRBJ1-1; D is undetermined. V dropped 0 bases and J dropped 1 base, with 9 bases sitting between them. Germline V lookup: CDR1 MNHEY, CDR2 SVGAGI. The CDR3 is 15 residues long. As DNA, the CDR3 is TGTGCCAGCAGTTACTCTCCGATCCCGAACACTGAAGCTTTCTTT. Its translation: CASSYSPIPNTEAFF.

The CDR3 here is CSVSGQGAGNQPQHF. The CDR3 DNA reads TGCAGCGTTTCGGGACAGGGGGCTGGCAATCAGCCCCAGCATTTT. This chain joins TRBV29-1 and TRBJ1-5, with 12 bases lining up with TRBD1. V lost 5 bases, J lost 2 bases, and 4 bases stayed unmatched. The germline V gene encodes CDR1 SQVTM and CDR2 ANQGSEA. The CDR3 has 15 residues.

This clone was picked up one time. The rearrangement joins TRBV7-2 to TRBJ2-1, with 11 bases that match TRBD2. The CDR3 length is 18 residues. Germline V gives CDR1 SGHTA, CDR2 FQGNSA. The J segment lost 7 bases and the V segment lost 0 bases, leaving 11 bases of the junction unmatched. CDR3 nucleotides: TGTGCCAGCAGCTTAGCCTCTACACTAGCGGGAGTCTTTAATGAGCAGTTCTTC. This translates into CASSLASTLAGVFNEQFF.